This TCR beta chain came from a study of blood T cell repertoires in COVID-19. Study as a whole: COVID-19 samples from acute and convalescent phases originated in the United States, Italy and Spain. Nucleic acid was either cDNA or gDNA, and it came from T cells, B-cell-depleted T cells, or PBMCs.

Germline V CDR1 and CDR2: SGHAT, FQNNGV. V was clipped by 6 bases and J by 0 bases; unmatched bases: 11. This CDR3 has 16 residues. Authors' analysis steps: Amplification with reference gene primers provided the estimates of nucleated cell counts. Method: immunoSEQ multiplex PCR; TCRdb's copy keeps in-frame clones and lacks some. V and J calls and clone size are copied from that table; D and trimming were computed from the DNA. The sample has approximately 470,000 clones, roughly 85% seen once; the top ten hold roughly 3.2%. V is TRBV11-2 and J is TRBJ2-7; the match to TRBD2 covers 7 bases. Sequencing input: peripheral blood. The clonotype comes from a human donor in a cohort sampled during active COVID-19. This chain's CDR3 is CASRSRIAGSSYEQYF. Here the CDR3 DNA reads TGTGCCAGCAGATCCCGAATAGCGGGCAGCTCCTACGAGCAGTACTTC.